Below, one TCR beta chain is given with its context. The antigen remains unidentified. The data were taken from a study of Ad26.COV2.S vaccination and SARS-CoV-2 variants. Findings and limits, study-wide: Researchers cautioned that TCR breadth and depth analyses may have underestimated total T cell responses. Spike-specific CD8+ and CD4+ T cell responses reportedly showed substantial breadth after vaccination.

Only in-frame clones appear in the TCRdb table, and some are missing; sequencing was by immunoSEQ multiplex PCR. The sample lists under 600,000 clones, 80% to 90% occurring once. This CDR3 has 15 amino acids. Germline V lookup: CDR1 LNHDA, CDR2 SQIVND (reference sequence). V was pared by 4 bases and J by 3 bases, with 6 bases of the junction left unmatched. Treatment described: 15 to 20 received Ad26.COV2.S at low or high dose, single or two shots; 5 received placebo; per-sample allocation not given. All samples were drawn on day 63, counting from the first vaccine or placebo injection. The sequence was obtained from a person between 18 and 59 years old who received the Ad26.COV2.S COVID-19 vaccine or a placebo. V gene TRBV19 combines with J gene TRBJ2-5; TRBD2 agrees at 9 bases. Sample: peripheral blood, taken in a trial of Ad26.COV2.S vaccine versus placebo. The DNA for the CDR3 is TGTGCCAGTAGTACAGCGGGGGGTCAAAAAGAGACCCAGTACTTC. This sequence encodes CASSTAGGQKETQYF.